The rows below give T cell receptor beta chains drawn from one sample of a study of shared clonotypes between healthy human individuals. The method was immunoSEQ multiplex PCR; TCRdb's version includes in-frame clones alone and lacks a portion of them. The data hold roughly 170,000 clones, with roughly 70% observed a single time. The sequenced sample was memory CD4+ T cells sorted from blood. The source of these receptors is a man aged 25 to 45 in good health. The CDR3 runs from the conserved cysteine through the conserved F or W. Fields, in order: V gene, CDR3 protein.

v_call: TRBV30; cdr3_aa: CAWGPVYNEQFF
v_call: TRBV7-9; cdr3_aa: CASSLDGLPFSGANVLTF
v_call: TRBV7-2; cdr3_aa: CASSLERGLYEQYF
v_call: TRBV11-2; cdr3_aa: CASSLVYEQYF
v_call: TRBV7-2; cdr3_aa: CASSSGTSTDTQYF
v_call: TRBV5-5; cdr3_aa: CASSRDIYSNQPQHF
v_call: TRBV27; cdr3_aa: CASSSYRYNEQFF
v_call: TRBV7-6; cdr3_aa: CATTARRESYEQYF
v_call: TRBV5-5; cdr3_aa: CASTLNTEAFF
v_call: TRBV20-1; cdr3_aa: CSGQGLREQYF
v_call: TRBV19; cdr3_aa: CASSMLQGTFYGYTF
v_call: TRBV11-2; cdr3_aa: CASSLDLAGGPWNEQFF
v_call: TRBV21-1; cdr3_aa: CASSTPISGGNTGELFF
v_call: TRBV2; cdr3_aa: CASRAPTLVLRVDTQYF